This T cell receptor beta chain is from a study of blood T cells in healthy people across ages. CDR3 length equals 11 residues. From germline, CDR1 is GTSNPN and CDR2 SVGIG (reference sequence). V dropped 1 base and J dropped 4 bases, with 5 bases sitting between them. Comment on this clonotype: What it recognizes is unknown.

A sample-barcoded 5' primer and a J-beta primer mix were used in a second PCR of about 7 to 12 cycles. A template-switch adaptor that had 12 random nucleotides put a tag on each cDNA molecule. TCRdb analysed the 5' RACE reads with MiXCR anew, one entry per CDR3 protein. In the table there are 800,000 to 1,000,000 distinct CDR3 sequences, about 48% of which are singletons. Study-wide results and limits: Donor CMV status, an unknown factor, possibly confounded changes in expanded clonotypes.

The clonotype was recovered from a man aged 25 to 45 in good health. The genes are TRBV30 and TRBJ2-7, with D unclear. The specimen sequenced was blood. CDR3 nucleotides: TGTGCCTGGAGTGGTAGATACGAGCAGTACTTC. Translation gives CAWSGRYEQYF.